This TCR beta chain derives from a study of blood T cell repertoires in COVID-19. Turning to the study itself: There were acute and convalescent COVID-19 samples, and they came from the United States, Italy and Spain. The cDNA or gDNA used as material had been derived from T cells, B-cell-depleted T cells, or PBMCs.

Authors' analysis steps: Reference gene primer amplification gave nucleated cell count estimates. TCRdb keeps only in-frame clones here, not all; method: immunoSEQ multiplex PCR. V, J and clone size reflect that table, while D and trimming were determined from the DNA. The sample records some 200,000 clones, around 84% being singletons. A single count supports this clone. In germline, CDR1 is MDHEN, CDR2 SYDVKM. V gave up 6 bases and J gave up 0 bases, with 15 bases separating them. This CDR3 spans 16 amino acids. The TCR comes from a man in his fifties who had recovered from COVID-19. What was sequenced was peripheral blood. This sequence joins TRBV28 and TRBJ1-5, with a tentative D call TRBD1 (5 bases). The CDR3 protein is CASRDSDAYSNQPQHF. The CDR3 region has the DNA TGTGCCAGCAGAGACAGTGACGCGTATAGCAATCAGCCCCAGCATTTT.